One sample yielded the 14 T cell receptor beta chains listed below, sequenced in a study of CXCR3-negative and CXCR3-positive naive CD8 T cells. Study-wide results and caveats: Researchers report that CXCR3-positive naive cells carry more hydrophobic TRB CDR3s than CXCR3-negative naive cells.

No antigen has been identified for these receptors. The authors made the TRB cDNA libraries by 5' RACE using UMI labels. TCRdb re-called the 5' RACE reads, yielding one record per CDR3 amino acid sequence without DNA. The table gives about 130,000 distinct CDR3 sequences; the top ten clones make up around 0.62% of it. The sequenced sample was naive CXCR3+ CD8+ T cells from blood. Subset here: CD45RO-CCR7+CD27+CD95- naive CD8+ T cells expressing CXCR3 (TNR3+). Every receptor here comes from a human donor in good health. Some clones in this sample may be carry-over from other donors' samples.

The rearrangement uses TRBV6-2 or TRBV6-3 and TRBJ2-3; TCRdb picks TRBD2, but there is no DNA to check that call. This CDR3 is 17 amino acids long. CDR1 MNHEY and CDR2 SVGEGT come from the germline V gene. The CDR3 protein is CASSYSNLDYHADTQYF.

The V call is TRBV29-1, the J call TRBJ2-1; TCRdb gives TRBD1 as the D gene, but with no DNA this cannot be confirmed. CDR3 length: 16 amino acids. Germline CDR1 and CDR2: SQVTM and ANQGSEA. The CDR3 spells CSSLGDYGGAGNEQFF.

J is TRBJ2-3 and V is TRBV12-3 or TRBV12-4; TCRdb lists TRBD1, though no DNA is available to test this call. CDR3 length: 15 residues. CDR3 sequence: CASNHRDGYTDTQYF.

The rearrangement uses TRBV6-1 and TRBJ2-5; there is no DNA to check the TCRdb D call of TRBD1. This CDR3 has 16 amino acids. Germline V gene lookup returns CDR1 MNHNS and CDR2 SASEGT. The CDR3 is CASSESGWRLGETQYF.

The chain is built from TRBV7-9 and TRBJ2-3; TCRdb outputs TRBD1, but without DNA this stays unchecked. Germline-derived CDR1 and CDR2 are SEHNR and FQNEAQ (reference sequence). CDR3 length: 16 amino acids. CDR3 amino acids: CASSPPRDTELDTQYF. The entire variable domain, with the rest obtained from reference TRBV7-9 and TRBJ2-3, is as follows: DTGVSQNPRHKITKRGQNVTFRCDPISEHNRLYWYRQTLGQGPEFLTYFQNEAQLEKSRLLSDRFSAERPKGSFSTLEIQRTEQGDSAMYLCASSPPRDTELDTQYFGPGTRLTVL.

V gene TRBV27 combines with J gene TRBJ1-2. The length of the CDR3 is 13 residues. Germline CDR1 reads MNHEY; CDR2 reads SMNVEV (reference sequence). The chain's CDR3 is CASSLEDNYGYTF.

V and J are TRBV6-4 and TRBJ2-1; TCRdb lists TRBD2, though no DNA is available to test this call. Germline V gives CDR1 MRHNA, CDR2 SNTAGT. The CDR3 is 17 residues long. Here the CDR3 reads CASSDSNQASGGNEQFF.

The chain has TRBV10-2 and TRBJ1-1. Germline CDR1 and CDR2: WSHSY and SAAADI. The CDR3 is 11 amino acids. The CDR3 spells CASSDETEAFF.

The chain has TRBV14 and TRBJ1-1. CDR1 is SGHDN, CDR2 FVKESK, per germline. The CDR3 is 12 residues long. The CDR3 here is CASSHANTEAFF.

This chain connects TRBV4-2 to TRBJ1-2. The CDR3 extends over 14 amino acids. Germline V CDR1 and CDR2: LGHNA, YNFKEQ. The CDR3 region is CASSQDLGLPGYTF.

This chain joins TRBV29-1 and TRBJ1-1; the D gene TCRdb calls, TRBD1, cannot be checked with no DNA. CDR1 and CDR2 from the germline V gene are SQVTM and ANQGSEA. CDR3 length: 22 residues. This chain's CDR3 is CSADPYIQRGMGPHFMNTEAFF.

CDR3 in amino acids: CASSFSGRPDEQYF. The rearrangement uses TRBV28 and TRBJ2-7; absent DNA, TCRdb's TRBD2 call cannot be checked. This CDR3 is 14 amino acids long. Germline CDR1 and CDR2: MDHEN and SYDVKM.

This chain connects TRBV12-3 or TRBV12-4 to TRBJ1-2. The CDR3 sequence is 13 residues long. CDR3 amino acids: CASSLGGGVGYTF.

The CDR3 here is CASSSHYLPGELFF. The chain recombines TRBV5-1 with TRBJ2-2; lacking DNA, the TRBD2 call made by TCRdb goes unchecked. Germline V lookup: CDR1 SGHRS, CDR2 YFSETQ. The CDR3 is made up of 14 amino acids.